The 17 T cell receptor beta chains listed next were all sequenced from one sample in a study of persistence of HIV-infected CD4 T cells. Lysates of CMV-infected fibroblasts at around 9.9 ug/mL stimulated these cells. Sorting selected CD4+ T cells upregulating both CD40 ligand and CD69. No cognate antigen is known for these TCRs. This was the immunoSEQ version 4 assay in survey mode. Method: immunoSEQ multiplex PCR; TCRdb's copy keeps in-frame clones and lacks some. The table has approximately 19,000 clones, 65% seen once. The specimen was CD4+ T cells sorted from PBMCs after approximately 19-hour stimulation, collected from a patient who received antiretroviral therapy. The receptors were gathered from an adult woman with HIV who was CMV-seropositive.

This clone was counted a few times. J is TRBJ2-2 and V is TRBV10-1, with D uncertain. CDR1 is WNHNN and CDR2 is SYGVQD in the germline V gene (reference sequence). The V and J ends lost 6 bases and 7 bases respectively, with 12 bases between them. There are 13 residues in the CDR3. The DNA of the CDR3 is TGCGCCAGCAGCGCGCCTAACGACGGGGAGCTGTTTTTT. Translated, it gives CASSAPNDGELFF.

This clone was counted only a few times. V is TRBV13 and J is TRBJ2-7; tentative D call: TRBD1 (6 bases). V lost 3 bases and J lost 7, with 13 bases in between. The CDR3 is made up of 13 amino acids. The germline gives CDR1 PRHDT, CDR2 FYEKMQ (reference sequence). The CDR3, as DNA: TGTGCCAGCAGCTTTGACAGGTTTAGGGAGCAGTACTTC. Translating gives CASSFDRFREQYF.

This chain connects TRBV5-1 to TRBJ1-1; D not certain. V shed 1 base and J shed 3 bases, with 10 bases lying between them. The germline gives CDR1 SGHRS, CDR2 YFSETQ. The CDR3 covers 14 residues. The CDR3 DNA follows: TGCGCCAGCAGCTTGCTTTCAGGCCACACTGAAGCTTTCTTT. It encodes CASSLLSGHTEAFF.

Turning to this clone: Other nucleotide sequences from this sample produce the same CDR3. This rearrangement joins TRBV7-2 to TRBJ2-7; tentative D call: TRBD1 (6 bases). Between the trimmed V and J ends, which lost 2 bases and 4 bases, there was a span of 15 bases. From germline, CDR1 is SGHTA and CDR2 FQGNSA. This CDR3 is built from 15 residues. The CDR3 region is CASSLSPGHGYEQYF. The CDR3 bases are TGTGCCAGCAGCTTATCGCCGGGACACGGTTACGAGCAGTACTTC.

This clone has only a few counts. The CDR3 DNA reads TGTGCCAGCAGCGGTAGCGGGGGGGCCTCGAATGAGCAGTTCTTC. It is translated as CASSGSGGASNEQFF. This chain uses TRBV7-3 with TRBJ2-1; TRBD2 aligns across 11 bases. The trim removed 5 bases at V and 7 bases at J, leaving 7 bases unmatched. The CDR3 contains 15 residues. Germline CDR1 reads SGHTA; CDR2 reads FQGTGA.

The rearrangement joins TRBV7-3 to TRBJ1-2; D is possibly TRBD1 (6 bases). Germline assignment: CDR1 SGHTA and CDR2 FQGTGA. V was cut by 2 bases and J by 8 bases, with 12 bases left in between. The CDR3 is made up of 13 amino acids. CDR3 in amino acids: CASSLGGGVGYTF. The CDR3 DNA sequence: TGTGCCAGCAGCTTAGGAGGGGGGGTAGGCTACACCTTC.

The V gene is TRBV14, the J gene TRBJ2-1, with D possibly matching TRBD2 (7 bases). The CDR3 runs to 14 residues. V lost 3 bases and J lost 7, with 13 bases in between. Germline V gene lookup returns CDR1 SGHDN and CDR2 FVKESK. The CDR3 DNA follows: TGTGCCAGCAGCCAGCCAGGGAGGGGGAATGAGCAGTTCTTC. This translates into CASSQPGRGNEQFF.

This clone was seen only a few times. This chain uses TRBV3-1 (or the pseudogene TRBV3-2) with TRBJ2-3; possible D gene TRBD2, 5 bases. Germline loops: CDR1 LGHDT, CDR2 YNNKEL (reference sequence). Trimming left V 1 base short and J 1 base short, with 9 bases between. The CDR3 runs to 15 residues. The CDR3 protein is CASSQVSGRTDTQYF. The CDR3 nucleotides read TGTGCCAGCAGCCAAGTCAGCGGTCGCACAGATACGCAGTATTTT.

This clone was seen more than once but under ten times. This rearrangement joins TRBV18 to TRBJ1-4, with D unclear. This CDR3 spans 13 amino acids. The germline gives CDR1 KGHSH, CDR2 LQKENI. Trimming cost V 3 bases and J 8 bases, with 10 bases left between them. The CDR3 sequence is CASSPELGEKLFF. The CDR3 nucleotides read TGTGCCAGCTCACCCGAGTTGGGCGAAAAACTGTTTTTT.

This rearrangement joins TRBV5-5 to TRBJ1-6; D possibly corresponds to TRBD1 (5 bases). Germline V lookup: CDR1 SGHKS, CDR2 YYEKEE (reference sequence). CDR3 size: 15 residues. V lost 4 bases to trimming and J lost 7 bases, with 15 bases between them. The CDR3 coding sequence is TGTGCCAGCAGCGGGGGGACCTTGGGAAATTCACCCCTCCACTTT. Translation: CASSGGTLGNSPLHF.

The gene calls are TRBV7-3 and TRBJ1-1; tentative D call: TRBD1 (5 bases). V shed 3 bases and J shed 0 bases, with 11 bases lying between them. Per the germline V gene, CDR1 is SGHTA and CDR2 is FQGTGA. The CDR3 is 15 residues long. CDR3 in amino acids: CASSLGGVMNTEAFF. In DNA, the CDR3 is TGTGCCAGCAGCTTGGGAGGGGTAATGAACACTGAAGCTTTCTTT.

V and J are TRBV5-1 and TRBJ2-3; D is possibly TRBD1 (6 bases). CDR1 is SGHRS, CDR2 YFSETQ, per germline. The ends were cut back, 0 bases at V and 3 bases at J, with 14 bases in the middle. The CDR3 contains 16 residues. The CDR3 loop is CASSLEGQPGTDTQYF. Here the CDR3 DNA reads TGCGCCAGCAGCTTGGAGGGACAACCCGGAACAGATACGCAGTATTTT.

With respect to this clone: This specimen includes other DNA sequences encoding the same CDR3. This chain uses TRBV9 with TRBJ1-1; D is uncertain. The CDR3 runs 12 residues. The V gene's germline CDR1 is SGDLS and CDR2 YYNGEE. Trimming removed 0 bases at V and 5 bases at J, with 5 bases between. CDR3: CASSVVGTEAFF. CDR3 bases: TGTGCCAGCAGCGTAGTTGGAACTGAAGCTTTCTTT.

V and J are TRBV29-1 and TRBJ1-2; D is perhaps TRBD1 (6 bases). Germline CDR1 reads SQVTM; CDR2 reads ANQGSEA. This CDR3 has 13 amino acids. Trimming took off 0 bases at V and 6 bases at J, with 11 bases between the two ends. CDR3 sequence reads: CSVEDRGKHGYTF. CDR3 coding DNA: TGCAGCGTTGAAGACAGGGGAAAGCATGGCTACACCTTC.

This sequence joins TRBV2 and TRBJ1-6, with D hard to call. The germline V gene has CDR1 SNHLY and CDR2 FYNNEI. CDR3 length: 13 residues. The V and J ends lost 4 bases and 9 bases respectively, with 10 bases between them. This CDR3 is CASSVALLSPLHF. The CDR3 nucleotides are TGTGCCAGCAGTGTAGCTCTTCTTTCACCCCTCCACTTT.

As concerns this clone: Different DNA sequences within this sample yield the same CDR3. The chain combines TRBV5-4 with TRBJ2-2; D is uncertain. Germline values: CDR1 SGHNT, CDR2 YYREEE (reference sequence). The CDR3 spans 14 residues. V was cut by 3 bases and J by 7 bases, with 13 bases left in between. CDR3 nucleotides: TGTGCCAGCAGCTCGGAAAACGTACGCGGGGAGCTGTTTTTT. Translated, it gives CASSSENVRGELFF.

In this sample, this clone is medium-sized (0.01 to 0.1%). This chain connects TRBV6-1 to TRBJ1-5, with D unresolved. Germline loops: CDR1 MNHNS, CDR2 SASEGT. Trimming took off 0 bases at V and 4 bases at J, with 1 base between the two ends. CDR3 length: 12 residues. CDR3 sequence (DNA): TGTGCCAGCAGTGAAGCAAATCAGCCCCAGCATTTT. It specifies CASSEANQPQHF.